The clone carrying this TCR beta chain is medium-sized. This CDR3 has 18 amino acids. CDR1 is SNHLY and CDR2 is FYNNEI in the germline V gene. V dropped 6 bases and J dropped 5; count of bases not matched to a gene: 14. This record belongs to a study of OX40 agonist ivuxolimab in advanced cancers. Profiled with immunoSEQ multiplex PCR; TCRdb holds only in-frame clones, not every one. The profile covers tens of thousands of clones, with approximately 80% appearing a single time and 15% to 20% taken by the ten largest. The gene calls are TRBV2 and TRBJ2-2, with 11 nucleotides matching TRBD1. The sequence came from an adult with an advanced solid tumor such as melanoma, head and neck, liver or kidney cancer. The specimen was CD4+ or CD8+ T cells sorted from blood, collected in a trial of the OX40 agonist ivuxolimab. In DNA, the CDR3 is TGTGCCAGCAGGGATAATCCGGGACAGGGGGGAAGTACCGGGGAGCTGTTTTTT. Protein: CASRDNPGQGGSTGELFF.